This entry lists 21 T cell receptor beta chains sequenced from one sample in a study of regulatory T cells in long-lasting Graves disease. Time point meaning: newly diagnosed GD, antithyroid drugs for less than 3 months. PBMC-extracted RNA yielded the TCR library. Building of the TCR beta libraries involved iRepertoire HTBI primers and Arm-PCR of CDR3 regions. TCRdb processed the multiplex PCR reads anew with MiXCR; each CDR3 protein has one entry. The data show 500,000 or so distinct CDR3 sequences, about 14% seen once. These data were also reused for a study on T cells in Graves' hyperthyroidism and ophthalmopathy.

Specimen: peripheral blood mononuclear cells (PBMCs), collected at new diagnosis, from a patient treated with antithyroid drugs. These TCRs come from a woman in her fifties or sixties with Graves disease.

This clonotype was seen repeatedly, ten times or more. The CDR3 DNA is TGTGCCAGCAGCTTGCCGGGAGGATACAATGAGCAGTTCTTC. Its protein product is CASSLPGGYNEQFF. The chain carries TRBV7-9 and TRBJ2-1, with 7 bases matching TRBD2. Germline CDR1 and CDR2: SEHNR and FQNEAQ (reference sequence). Trimming cost V 3 bases and J 4 bases; bases outside gene matches: 3. The CDR3 loop spans 14 amino acids.

For this clonotype: This may stem from a read error, because a much larger clone lies one nucleotide away. This chain connects TRBV2 to TRBJ2-1; 7 nucleotides line up with TRBD2. With the DNA end fitting TRBJ2-7 better, the J assignment may be wrong. The CDR3 length is 13 residues. Germline assignment: CDR1 SNHLY and CDR2 FYNNEI. The CDR3 coding sequence is TGTGCCAGCAGTAGACTAGCATACAATGAGCAGTACTTC. Translated, it gives CASSRLAYNEQYF.

This clonotype was recorded a few times. This chain connects TRBV20-1 to TRBJ2-7; D is ambiguous. The CDR3 is 14 residues long. Trimming took 3 bases from V and 0 from J, leaving 12 bases between them. Germline V CDR1 and CDR2: DFQATT, SNEGSKA (reference sequence). The DNA for the CDR3 is TGCAGTGCTAGTGGTCGAAGGAGCTCCTACGAGCAGTACTTC. Translated, it gives CSASGRRSSYEQYF.

This clonotype showed up many times. One junction end does not reproduce the germline sequence, and a read error may be involved. The CDR3 bases are TGCAGCGCTAGGCCGGCGACCTACGAGCAGTACTTC. Translating it yields CSARPATYEQYF. V is TRBV20-1 and J is TRBJ2-7, with no clear D. The CDR3 is 12 residues long. Germline values: CDR1 DFQATT, CDR2 SNEGSKA (reference sequence).

The V gene is TRBV11-2, the J gene TRBJ2-7; the D gene is possibly TRBD2 (6 bases). V gave up 5 bases and J gave up 1 base, with 15 bases separating them. CDR3 length equals 15 residues. Per germline, CDR1 SGHAT and CDR2 FQNNGV. The CDR3 nucleotides read TGTGCCAGCAGCCCACTATGGCGGGGATCCTACGAGCAGTACTTC. It yields the protein CASSPLWRGSYEQYF.

This clonotype came up many times. The chain uses TRBV24-1 and TRBJ2-7; TRBD1 aligns across 7 bases. Trimming took 12 bases from V and 3 from J; bases not matched to a gene: 4. The CDR3 length is 11 residues. Germline assignment: CDR1 KGHDR and CDR2 SFDVKD. The CDR3, as DNA: TGTGCCGTCCGACAGGGCTACGAGCAGTACTTC. Translation gives CAVRQGYEQYF.

This clonotype showed up many times. V and J are TRBV28 and TRBJ1-3; D uncertain. The CDR3 runs to 14 residues. With 5 bases removed from V and 1 base from J, the gap between germline ends came to 9 bases. Germline CDR1 reads MDHEN; CDR2 reads SYDVKM. Written as DNA, the CDR3 is TGTGCCAGCAGTCCCGGCTTTTCTGGAAACACCATATATTTT. Translating gives CASSPGFSGNTIYF.

This clonotype occurred many times. The gene calls are TRBV20-1 and TRBJ2-3; 8 nucleotides agree with TRBD2. V dropped 3 bases and J dropped 5; count of bases not matched to a gene: 7. This CDR3 has 14 amino acids. Looked up from germline, CDR1 is DFQATT and CDR2 is SNEGSKA (reference sequence). This chain's CDR3 is CSARKAGELDTQYF. DNA of the CDR3: TGCAGTGCTAGGAAAGCGGGAGAGTTAGATACGCAGTATTTT.

This clonotype was seen many times. This chain uses TRBV30 with TRBJ1-1, with D perhaps TRBD1 (5 bases). Germline-derived CDR1 and CDR2 are GTSNPN and SVGIG (reference sequence). The V end was cut by 0 bases, the J end by 2 bases, with 7 bases between. CDR3 size: 13 residues. The CDR3 region is CAWSVDSNTEAFF. The CDR3 DNA reads as TGTGCCTGGAGTGTCGACAGCAACACTGAAGCTTTCTTT.

This clonotype occurred a few times. CDR3 nucleotides: TGTGCCAGCAGCAACACAGGGAGATCCTACAATGAGCAGTTCTTC. Translation gives CASSNTGRSYNEQFF. The chain links TRBV5-8 to TRBJ2-1; weak D call: TRBD1 (6 bases). V was cut by 4 bases and J by 1 base, with 12 bases left in between. CDR3 length: 15 amino acids. In germline, CDR1 is SGHTS, CDR2 YDEGEE.

The CDR3 reads CASSLTYGQGESGELFF. The DNA of the CDR3 is TGTGCCAGCAGCCTAACCTATGGACAGGGGGAATCCGGGGAGCTGTTTTTT. The rearrangement joins TRBV11-2 to TRBJ2-2; TRBD1 matches at 10 bases. J lost 6 bases, V lost 5 bases, and 12 bases had no gene match. Germline assignment: CDR1 SGHAT and CDR2 FQNNGV. The CDR3 sequence is 17 residues long.

The sample holds many counts of this clonotype. This chain uses TRBV2 with TRBJ1-2, with D possibly TRBD1 on 6 matching bases. V lost 7 bases and J 3 bases, leaving 12 bases between the germline ends. Germline loops: CDR1 SNHLY, CDR2 FYNNEI. CDR3 length: 13 residues. The DNA of the CDR3 is TGTGCCAGCATTGGGGGCTCGGACTATGGCTACACCTTC. Amino acids: CASIGGSDYGYTF.

This clonotype was recorded at least ten times. This chain connects TRBV10-3 to TRBJ2-1; D may be TRBD1 or TRBD2 (6 bases each). This CDR3 has 14 residues. Germline V gene data show CDR1 as ENHRY and CDR2 as SYGVKD. The V end was cut by 4 bases, the J end by 4 bases, with 11 bases between. The CDR3 protein is CAISVGGEYNEQFF. DNA for the CDR3: TGTGCCATCAGTGTGGGGGGCGAGTACAATGAGCAGTTCTTC.

The sample holds many counts of this clonotype. The V gene is TRBV30, the J gene TRBJ2-1, with 8 bases that match TRBD1. Germline values: CDR1 GTSNPN, CDR2 SVGIG (reference sequence). The CDR3 has 13 amino acids. The ends lost 5 bases at V and 2 bases at J; junction bases unmatched: 2. The CDR3 region is CAWDRGTYNEQFF. The CDR3 DNA reads TGTGCCTGGGACAGGGGAACCTACAATGAGCAGTTCTTC.

This clonotype showed up just a few times. J is TRBJ1-4 and V is TRBV29-1, with a weak D call TRBD1 (5 bases). The CDR3 is 14 residues long. The germline V gene encodes CDR1 SQVTM and CDR2 ANQGSEA. The V gene lost 4 bases and the J gene lost 1 base, with 10 bases spanning the gap. CDR3 bases: TGCAGCGTTGCATTGGGGGTAACTAATGAAAAACTGTTTTTT. The encoded protein is CSVALGVTNEKLFF.

The J gene is TRBJ1-6, the V gene TRBV3-1; 8 nucleotides match TRBD1. Germline lookup yields CDR1 LGHDT and CDR2 YNNKEL (reference sequence). This CDR3 has 14 amino acids. V trimming: 4 bases; J trimming: 11 bases; junction bases outside the gene matches: 7. This chain's CDR3 is CASSPRIQGAPLHF. In DNA, the CDR3 is TGTGCCAGCAGCCCAAGAATACAGGGGGCACCCCTCCACTTT. The entire variable domain, with the rest obtained from reference TRBV3-1 and TRBJ1-6, is as follows: DTAVSQTPKYLVTQMGNDKSIKCEQNLGHDTMYWYKQDSKKFLKIMFSYNNKELIINETVPNRFSPKSPDKAHLNLHINSLELGDSAVYFCASSPRIQGAPLHFGNGTRLTVT.

The CDR3 DNA reads as TGCAGTGCTCCCGCCCCTGAGCGGGAGGCAGATACGCAGTATTTT. This sequence encodes CSAPAPEREADTQYF. The chain couples TRBV20-1 to TRBJ2-3; 9 nucleotides agree with TRBD2. Trimming removed 5 bases from V and 4 bases from J; junction bases left unmatched: 10. The length of the CDR3 is 15 residues. The V gene's germline CDR1 is DFQATT and CDR2 SNEGSKA (reference sequence).

There are many counts of this clonotype. This chain joins TRBV20-1 and TRBJ2-5; D not resolved. Germline CDR1 DFQATT, CDR2 SNEGSKA (reference sequence). The CDR3 contains 12 residues. Deletions cut 0 bases from V and 5 bases from J, with 7 bases between. CDR3 nucleotide sequence: TGCAGTGCTAGAGATACTGGGGAGACCCAGTACTTC. Translating gives CSARDTGETQYF.

The gene calls are TRBV5-1 and TRBJ2-7, with D uncertain. Trimming took off 4 bases at V and 3 bases at J, with 8 bases between the two ends. The germline CDR1 and CDR2 sequences are SGHRS and YFSETQ. CDR3 length equals 12 residues. The CDR3: CASSAGHYEQYF. DNA of the CDR3: TGCGCCAGCAGCGCAGGCCACTACGAGCAGTACTTC.

The chain combines TRBV5-1 with TRBJ2-7; TRBD2 matches 12 bases. V was pared by 4 bases and J by 3 bases, with 11 bases of the junction left unmatched. The CDR3 contains 17 residues. Germline CDR1 and CDR2: SGHRS and YFSETQ. CDR3 DNA sequence: TGCGCCAGCAGCACCGGCTCGACTAGCGGGAGAGTCTACGAGCAGTACTTC. The encoded protein is CASSTGSTSGRVYEQYF.

This clonotype has a count of ten or more. The V and J genes are TRBV12-3 or TRBV12-4 and TRBJ2-7, with 11 bases lining up with TRBD2. V dropped 3 bases and J dropped 2; count of bases not matched to a gene: 3. The CDR3 loop spans 15 amino acids. The CDR3 spells CASSFGTSGTYEQYF. CDR3 coding DNA: TGTGCCAGCAGTTTCGGGACTAGCGGTACCTACGAGCAGTACTTC.